Below are 26 T cell receptor beta chains sequenced from a single sample in a study of a mutant IDH1 vaccine in newly diagnosed glioma. TCRdb keeps only in-frame clones here, not all; method: immunoSEQ multiplex PCR. The sample has about 46,000 clones, 92% seen once. Time point specified: week 35, safety follow-up. Every vaccination contained 300 ug of the mutant IDH1 20-mer peptide and was paired with topical imiquimod. No cognate antigen is known for these TCRs. The sequenced sample was PBMCs, obtained from a glioma patient whose treatment included an IDH1 peptide vaccine. These receptors came from a man aged 50 or older with glioma.

This chain links TRBV9 with TRBJ2-3; no reliable D call. The ends were cut back, 5 bases at V and 2 bases at J, with 18 bases in the middle. In germline, CDR1 is SGDLS, CDR2 YYNGEE. This CDR3 is 16 amino acids long. The CDR3 DNA follows: TGTGCCAGCAGTCATAGCTGGGGATCAAACACAGATACGCAGTATTTT. Its protein is CASSHSWGSNTDTQYF.

The rearrangement joins TRBV19 to TRBJ1-4; 12 bases are shared with TRBD1. CDR1 and CDR2 (germline): LNHDA, SQIVND (reference sequence). The CDR3 length is 17 residues. The V gene end was trimmed by 3 bases and the J gene end by 3 bases; junction bases not matched to a gene: 5. The CDR3 loop is CASSMWGQGASNEKLFF. In DNA, the CDR3 is TGTGCCAGTAGTATGTGGGGACAGGGGGCGTCTAATGAAAAACTGTTTTTT.

Remarks on this clone: At one end the junction does not follow the germline gene, possibly because of a read error. V is TRBV7-7 and J is TRBJ2-5; the D gene is possibly TRBD2 (5 bases). The CDR3 covers 14 residues. The germline CDR1 and CDR2 sequences are SSHAT and FNYEAQ (reference sequence). The CDR3 coding sequence is TGTGCTAGCAGCTTAGCGTCTTACCCAGAGACCCAGTACTTC. Its protein is CASSLASYPETQYF.

The chain couples TRBV5-1 to TRBJ2-7; perhaps TRBD2 as D (5 bases). The CDR3 runs 13 residues. V lost 4 bases to trimming and J lost 5 bases, with 13 bases between them. Germline-derived CDR1 and CDR2 are SGHRS and YFSETQ. The CDR3 reads CASSSGSRDEQYF. CDR3 nucleotide sequence: TGCGCCAGCAGCAGCGGCTCCCGGGACGAGCAGTACTTC.

The chain employs TRBV30 and TRBJ2-2, with TRBD2 identical over 9 bases. J was trimmed by 14 bases and V by 2 bases; bases with no gene match: 6. The CDR3 covers 12 residues. CDR1 is GTSNPN and CDR2 is SVGIG in the germline V gene (reference sequence). CDR3 in DNA: TGTGCCTGGAGTTCCTCTAGCGGGACTCTGTTTTTT. This encodes CAWSSSSGTLFF.

V and J are TRBV30 and TRBJ2-7; unclear D gene. V was shortened by 1 base and J by 5 bases, with 6 bases between the two germline ends. Germline lookup yields CDR1 GTSNPN and CDR2 SVGIG (reference sequence). CDR3 length equals 11 residues. CDR3 in amino acids: CAWSALNEQYF. The CDR3, as DNA: TGTGCCTGGAGTGCCCTTAACGAGCAGTACTTC.

V is TRBV2 and J is TRBJ2-3, with D possibly being TRBD1 (6 bases). Germline V lookup: CDR1 SNHLY, CDR2 FYNNEI. There are 14 residues in the CDR3. The V end lost 2 bases, the J end lost 4 bases, and 10 bases lay between the germline ends. This CDR3 reads CASSEQGNPDTQYF. For the CDR3, the DNA is TGTGCCAGCAGTGAACAGGGGAACCCAGATACGCAGTATTTT.

This clone was detected once. The genes are TRBV27 and TRBJ1-1; TRBD1 is a possible D gene (6 bases). The V end was cut by 5 bases, the J end by 8 bases, with 15 bases between. CDR1 and CDR2 from the germline V gene are MNHEY and SMNVEV (reference sequence). The CDR3 is made up of 13 amino acids. In DNA form, the CDR3 reads TGTGCCAGCAGTGGCGTCGGGGGCCGGGAAGCTTTCTTT. This codes for CASSGVGGREAFF.

The chain has TRBV5-1 and TRBJ2-7; D is uncertain. Germline CDR1 SGHRS, CDR2 YFSETQ. V lost 3 bases to trimming and J lost 0 bases, with 10 bases between them. The CDR3 sequence is 14 residues long. Here the CDR3 reads CASSSASSSYEQYF. The CDR3 DNA follows: TGCGCCAGCAGCTCGGCGTCGAGCTCCTACGAGCAGTACTTC.

The V gene is TRBV5-1, the J gene TRBJ1-5; D is unresolved. CDR1 and CDR2 (germline): SGHRS, YFSETQ. V lost 1 base and J lost 3, with 8 bases in between. The CDR3 contains 14 residues. Here the CDR3 reads CASSLSGYNQPQHF. In nucleotides, the CDR3 is TGCGCCAGCAGCTTGTCTGGTTACAATCAGCCCCAGCATTTT.

This clone was recorded once. The DNA is omitted, as the CDR3 cannot be located on it reliably, and the CDR3 follows TCRdb's listing. The chain has TRBV9 and TRBJ2-1; no check of the table's D call, TRBD2, against the DNA was made. CDR1 and CDR2 (germline): SGDLS, YYNGEE. A total of 15 residues make up the CDR3, ends included. The chain's CDR3 is CASSVGGGTHNERFF.

The rearrangement uses TRBV5-1 and TRBJ1-4, with D perhaps matching TRBD1 (6 bases). Germline CDR1 SGHRS, CDR2 YFSETQ. This CDR3 is 14 amino acids long. V gave up 0 bases and J gave up 8 bases, with 11 bases separating them. CDR3 bases: TGCGCCAGCAGCTTGGAAGGACAGAGCGAAAAACTGTTTTTT. Protein: CASSLEGQSEKLFF.

The V gene is TRBV5-5, the J gene TRBJ2-1; 14 positions match TRBD2. The CDR3 is 16 residues long. The V gene end was trimmed by 4 bases and the J gene end by 6 bases; junction bases not matched to a gene: 6. Germline V gives CDR1 SGHKS, CDR2 YYEKEE (reference sequence). CDR3: CASSPRTSGGLNEQFF. The CDR3 DNA reads TGTGCCAGCAGCCCCAGGACTAGCGGGGGGCTCAATGAGCAGTTCTTC. The whole variable domain, remainder taken from reference TRBV5-5 and TRBJ2-1, is DAGVTQSPTHLIKTRGQQVTLRCSPISGHKSVSWYQQVLGQGPQFIFQYYEKEERGRGNFPDRFSARQFPNYSSELNVNALLLGDSALYLCASSPRTSGGLNEQFFGPGTRLTVL.

The chain employs TRBV30 and TRBJ2-1; D uncertain. The germline V and J ends were trimmed by 2 bases and 6 bases, with 11 bases remaining between them. The CDR3 consists of 13 residues. Germline V CDR1 and CDR2: GTSNPN, SVGIG (reference sequence). DNA for the CDR3: TGTGCCTGGAGTTGGTCGGCCCTCAATGAGCAGTTCTTC. This gives the protein CAWSWSALNEQFF.

The chain combines TRBV28 with TRBJ1-5; D is unresolved. CDR1 is MDHEN, CDR2 SYDVKM, per germline. V gave up 5 bases and J gave up 8 bases, with 16 bases separating them. The CDR3 sequence is 14 residues long. The CDR3 here is CASSPRETIKPQHF. The CDR3 DNA sequence: TGTGCCAGCAGTCCAAGGGAAACTATCAAGCCCCAGCATTTT.

This clone showed up just once. The chain links TRBV25-1 to TRBJ1-2, with D perhaps TRBD1 (5 bases). This CDR3 is 16 amino acids long. Per germline, CDR1 MGHDK and CDR2 SYGVNS. With 2 bases removed from V and 2 bases from J, the gap between germline ends came to 15 bases. CDR3 protein: CASSEGWGGFNYGYTF. The CDR3 coding sequence is TGTGCCAGCAGTGAAGGATGGGGGGGGTTCAACTATGGCTACACCTTC.

Only one count was recorded for this clone. The chain employs TRBV2 and TRBJ2-3, with D perhaps TRBD2 (6 bases). This CDR3 has 15 residues. Germline values: CDR1 SNHLY, CDR2 FYNNEI. With 2 bases removed from V and 1 base from J, the gap between germline ends came to 10 bases. The CDR3 reads CASSEKRVGTDTQYF. DNA for the CDR3: TGTGCCAGCAGTGAAAAGCGGGTTGGCACAGATACGCAGTATTTT.

The V call is TRBV4-2, the J call TRBJ2-5; D ambiguous. Germline assignment: CDR1 LGHNA and CDR2 YNFKEQ. V lost 3 bases to trimming and J lost 5 bases, with 4 bases between them. CDR3 length: 11 amino acids. The DNA for the CDR3 is TGTGCCAGCAGCCATAGGGAGACCCAGTACTTC. Its translation is CASSHRETQYF.

The rearrangement uses TRBV4-1 and TRBJ2-1, with 9 positions matching TRBD2. CDR3 length: 18 amino acids. Germline V gives CDR1 MGHRA, CDR2 YSYEKL. Trimming cost V 0 bases and J 2 bases; bases outside gene matches: 8. The CDR3 here is CASSQEIGAGGAYNEQFF. DNA of the CDR3: TGCGCCAGCAGCCAAGAGATCGGAGCGGGAGGTGCCTACAATGAGCAGTTCTTC.

The chain has TRBV5-1 and TRBJ2-3, with 14 nucleotides matching TRBD2. Germline CDR1 is SGHRS and CDR2 is YFSETQ. V gave up 0 bases and J gave up 4 bases; unmatched junction bases: 4. CDR3 size: 17 residues. This chain's CDR3 is CASSLGGTSGGADTQYF. The DNA of the CDR3 is TGCGCCAGCAGCTTGGGGGGGACTAGCGGGGGCGCAGATACGCAGTATTTT. Drawing the rest from reference TRBV5-1 and TRBJ2-3, the complete variable domain is KAGVTQTPRYLIKTRGQQVTLSCSPISGHRSVSWYQQTPGQGLQFLFEYFSETQRNKGNFPGRFSGRQFSNSRSEMNVSTLELGDSALYLCASSLGGTSGGADTQYFGPGTRLTVL.

This rearrangement joins TRBV6-1 to TRBJ1-1; no clear D gene. The CDR3 extends over 16 amino acids. V lost 0 bases to trimming and J lost 0 bases, with 11 bases between them. CDR1 and CDR2 from the germline V gene are MNHNS and SASEGT. The CDR3 nucleotides read TGTGCCAGCAGTGAAGCGCTACCGGGATTGAACACTGAAGCTTTCTTT. It codes for CASSEALPGLNTEAFF.

This chain links TRBV5-4 with TRBJ2-7; 11 positions match TRBD1. V shed 2 bases and J 2 bases; nucleotides not matched to a gene: 3. The V gene's germline CDR1 is SGHNT and CDR2 YYREEE (reference sequence). The CDR3 is 15 amino acids. The chain's CDR3 is CASSFGTGGAYEQYF. Here the CDR3 DNA reads TGTGCCAGCAGCTTTGGGACAGGGGGGGCCTACGAGCAGTACTTC.

The chain uses TRBV15 and TRBJ2-2; D is unclear. Trimming stripped 1 base from V and 3 bases from J, with 9 bases between. From germline, CDR1 is LNHNV and CDR2 YYDKDF (reference sequence). The CDR3 runs 15 residues. The CDR3 protein is CATSRVVVDTGELFF. The CDR3 coding sequence is TGTGCCACCAGCAGAGTGGTGGTGGACACCGGGGAGCTGTTTTTT. The complete variable domain, with remaining parts taken from reference TRBV15 and TRBJ2-2, reads DAMVIQNPRYQVTQFGKPVTLSCSQTLNHNVMYWYQQKSSQAPKLLFHYYDKDFNNEADTPDNFQSRRPNTSFCFLDIRSPGLGDTAMYLCATSRVVVDTGELFFGEGSRLTVL.

This clone was observed a single time. This chain connects TRBV19 to TRBJ1-1; D gene unclear. V lost 5 bases and J 3 bases, leaving 7 bases between the germline ends. The CDR3 sequence is 12 residues long. Germline V gene sequence: CDR1 LNHDA, CDR2 SQIVND (reference sequence). CDR3 DNA: TGTGCCAGTAGTCGACAATACACTGAAGCTTTCTTT. This codes for CASSRQYTEAFF.

V usage is TRBV4-1 and J usage is TRBJ2-1; weak D call: TRBD2 (5 bases). Trimming removed 4 bases at V and 3 bases at J, with 16 bases between. Germline V gene data show CDR1 as MGHRA and CDR2 as YSYEKL. This CDR3 is 16 amino acids long. CDR3 in amino acids: CASSLGLLVHYNEQFF. The CDR3 DNA reads as TGCGCCAGCAGCCTCGGGCTACTAGTCCACTACAATGAGCAGTTCTTC.

V usage is TRBV5-4 and J usage is TRBJ2-7; a possible D gene is TRBD2 (6 bases). This CDR3 has 13 residues. Per the germline V gene, CDR1 is SGHNT and CDR2 is YYREEE (reference sequence). V was pared by 3 bases and J by 5 bases, with 12 bases between. The DNA of the CDR3 is TGTGCCAGCAGCTGGGCGGGGCAGAACGAGCAGTACTTC. This translates into CASSWAGQNEQYF. The full variable domain, in which reference TRBV5-4 and TRBJ2-7 provide the parts outside the CDR3, is ETGVTQSPTHLIKTRGQQVTLRCSSQSGHNTVSWYQQALGQGPQFIFQYYREEENGRGNFPPRFSGLQFPNYSSELNVNALELDDSALYLCASSWAGQNEQYFGPGTRLTVT.